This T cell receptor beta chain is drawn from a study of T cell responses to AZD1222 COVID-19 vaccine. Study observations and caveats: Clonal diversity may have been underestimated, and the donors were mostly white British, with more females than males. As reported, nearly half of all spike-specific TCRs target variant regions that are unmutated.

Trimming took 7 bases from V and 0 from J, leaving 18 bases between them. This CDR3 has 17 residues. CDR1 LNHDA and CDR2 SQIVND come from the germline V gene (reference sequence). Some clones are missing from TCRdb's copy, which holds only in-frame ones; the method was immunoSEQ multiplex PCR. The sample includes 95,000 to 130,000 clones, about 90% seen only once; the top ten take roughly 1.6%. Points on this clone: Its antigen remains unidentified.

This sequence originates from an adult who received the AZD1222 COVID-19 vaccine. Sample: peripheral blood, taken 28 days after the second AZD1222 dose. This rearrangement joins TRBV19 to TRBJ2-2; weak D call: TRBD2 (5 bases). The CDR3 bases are TGTGCCAGTAACACCCCCCTAGGGAGCGCGAACACCGGGGAGCTGTTTTTT. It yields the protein CASNTPLGSANTGELFF.